This T cell receptor beta chain is drawn from a study of blood T cell repertoires in COVID-19. Study details: The study drew acute and convalescent COVID-19 samples from the United States, Italy and Spain. The analysed material was cDNA or gDNA that came from T cells, B-cell-depleted T cells, or PBMCs.

Source study methods: Amplified reference gene primers provided the basis for estimating nucleated cell counts. Assay: immunoSEQ multiplex PCR; the TCRdb copy retains only in-frame clones and omits some. Clone size and the V and J calls come from that table; the DNA yielded D and trimming. Here the sample spans some 98,000 clones, approximately 82% being singletons. There are a few counts of this clone. CDR1 and CDR2 from the germline V gene are SGHTA and FQGNSA. The V and J ends lost 0 bases and 3 bases respectively, with 4 bases between them. This CDR3 has 13 amino acids. The V and J genes are TRBV7-2 and TRBJ2-3; no reliable D call. The receptor comes from a man in his sixties with acute or convalescent COVID-19. Sequences were obtained from peripheral blood. The CDR3 loop reads CASSLALTDTQYF. The CDR3 DNA reads TGTGCCAGCAGCTTAGCTCTGACAGATACGCAGTATTTT.